This TCR beta chain was captured by sequencing in a study of cytomegalovirus exposure and HLA in healthy donors. V was pared by 5 bases and J by 6 bases, with 9 bases of the junction left unmatched. The length of the CDR3 is 16 residues. CDR1 and CDR2 from the germline V gene are SEHNR and FQNEAQ (reference sequence). A multiplex PCR was run with 60 Vbeta primers and 13 Jbeta primers. This table comes from immunoSEQ multiplex PCR, and its TCRdb copy is limited to in-frame clones, with some not included. The repertoire holds more than 90,000 clones, with around 69% as singletons. The chain couples TRBV7-9 to TRBJ2-7; 14 bases match TRBD2. The sample was PBMCs. The TCR originated in a man in his forties or fifties in good health and CMV-seropositive. Here the CDR3 reads CASSKSGTSGGLEQYF. CDR3 DNA: TGTGCCAGCAGCAAATCCGGGACTAGCGGGGGCCTCGAGCAGTACTTC.